Below, 32 T cell receptor beta chains from the same sample are listed, as sequenced in a study of T-cell memory formation after mild COVID-19. Using its own MiXCR run on the 5' RACE reads, TCRdb lists one record per CDR3 protein. The table lists around 250,000 distinct CDR3 sequences, about 16% of them singletons. The material sequenced was PBMCs or a T cell subset sorted from them (not recorded which). These receptors came from a man aged 18 to 29 who had mild COVID-19 (a few samples of this study predate the infection). Cell type and time point are not known.

This CDR3 reads CATSFSAEADTQYF. In DNA, the CDR3 is TGTGCCACCAGTTTCAGCGCGGAGGCAGATACGCAGTATTTT. This chain uses TRBV24-1 with TRBJ2-3; the D gene is possibly TRBD2 (5 bases). CDR1 is KGHDR, CDR2 SFDVKD, per germline. CDR3 length: 14 amino acids. V lost 6 bases and J lost 4, with 13 bases in between.

The chain couples TRBV6-5 to TRBJ1-1; TRBD1 might be the D (5 bases). CDR3 length: 13 amino acids. Trimming left V 6 bases short and J 5 bases short, with 13 bases between. Germline V gives CDR1 MNHEY, CDR2 SVGAGI. CDR3 amino acids: CASRPGGGTEAFF. The CDR3 DNA sequence: TGTGCCAGCAGACCGGGTGGGGGGACTGAAGCTTTCTTT.

This clonotype came up a few times. The chain employs TRBV7-9 and TRBJ2-7; D call uncertain. The ends were cut back, 5 bases at V and 2 bases at J, with 13 bases in the middle. In germline, CDR1 is SEHNR, CDR2 FQNEAQ (reference sequence). This CDR3 contains 14 residues. The CDR3 region has the DNA TGTGCCAGCAGCCGCCGAGGACGTACCTACGAGCAGTACTTC. As protein: CASSRRGRTYEQYF.

This chain connects TRBV30 to TRBJ1-2; D remains ambiguous. V was trimmed by 4 bases and J by 5 bases, leaving 11 bases between them. Germline V gene data show CDR1 as GTSNPN and CDR2 as SVGIG (reference sequence). The CDR3 covers 12 residues. The CDR3 is CAWTPGGYGYTF. Written as DNA, the CDR3 is TGTGCCTGGACCCCGGGAGGGTATGGCTACACCTTC.

This clonotype was counted at least ten times. The chain recombines TRBV6-2 or TRBV6-3 with TRBJ2-1; D gene ambiguous. The CDR3 covers 14 residues. The V gene lost 6 bases and the J gene lost 0 bases, with 9 bases spanning the gap. Germline V CDR1 and CDR2: MNHEY, SVGEGT. The CDR3 here is CASSPPGSYNEQFF. CDR3 bases: TGTGCCAGCAGCCCTCCGGGCTCCTACAATGAGCAGTTCTTC.

This clonotype was seen a few times. The chain carries TRBV12-3 or TRBV12-4 and TRBJ2-5, with D perhaps assigned TRBD1 or TRBD2 (5 bases each). V was trimmed by 8 bases and J by 5 bases, leaving 15 bases between them. This CDR3 is built from 13 residues. In nucleotides, the CDR3 is TGTGCCAGCCAGGACGGGGCCGGGGAGACCCAGTACTTC. This gives the protein CASQDGAGETQYF.

J is TRBJ1-1 and V is TRBV5-1, with D possibly being TRBD1 (6 bases). The CDR3 sequence is 15 residues long. The V end was cut by 4 bases, the J end by 4 bases, with 17 bases between. CDR1 is SGHRS and CDR2 is YFSETQ in the germline V gene. Written as DNA, the CDR3 is TGCGCCAGCAGCATAGGACAGCCCCTGAGCACTGAAGCTTTCTTT. Translation gives CASSIGQPLSTEAFF.

V usage is TRBV29-1 and J usage is TRBJ1-1; D is possibly TRBD1 (6 bases). Trimming left V 6 bases short and J 0 bases short, with 17 bases between. This CDR3 has 15 residues. Germline lookup yields CDR1 SQVTM and CDR2 ANQGSEA. The CDR3 nucleotides are TGCAGCGTGACCGCCCAGGGGTACATGAACACTGAAGCTTTCTTT. Translating it yields CSVTAQGYMNTEAFF.

The chain combines TRBV6-5 with TRBJ1-1; tentatively, D is TRBD1 (5 bases). Germline V gene data show CDR1 as MNHEY and CDR2 as SVGAGI. V was pared by 3 bases and J by 1 base, with 12 bases between. The CDR3 runs 15 residues. CDR3 coding DNA: TGTGCCAGCAGTTATAACAGGTGGCAGAACACTGAAGCTTTCTTT. Protein: CASSYNRWQNTEAFF.

The count of this clonotype is one. The chain carries TRBV12-3 or TRBV12-4 and TRBJ1-1; TRBD1 is a possible D gene (6 bases). V gave up 3 bases and J gave up 11 bases, with 16 bases separating them. This CDR3 comprises 13 residues. The CDR3 coding sequence is TGTGCCAGCAGTTTGGGCAGGGGACAAATGGCTTTCTTT. Protein sequence: CASSLGRGQMAFF.

The V and J genes are TRBV6-1 and TRBJ1-5; D unclear. Germline-derived CDR1 and CDR2 are MNHNS and SASEGT. The CDR3 contains 13 residues. Trimming stripped 6 bases from V and 11 bases from J, with 17 bases between. Here the CDR3 DNA reads TGTGCCAGCAGGACACTAGAGGTCGGAACCCAGCATTTT. This sequence encodes CASRTLEVGTQHF.

V usage is TRBV5-1 and J usage is TRBJ2-7; TRBD1 aligns across 10 bases. The CDR3 length is 14 residues. Germline-derived CDR1 and CDR2 are SGHRS and YFSETQ. Trimming at V came to 1 base and at J to 5 bases, leaving 3 bases not matched to a gene. DNA of the CDR3: TGCGCCAGCAGCTTGCCCGGGACAGGGGACGAGCAGTACTTC. Protein sequence: CASSLPGTGDEQYF.

This chain links TRBV5-5 with TRBJ2-3; D might be TRBD2 (6 bases). CDR1 is SGHKS, CDR2 YYEKEE, per germline (reference sequence). There are 12 residues in the CDR3. Trimming stripped 4 bases from V and 13 bases from J, with 16 bases between. CDR3 sequence (DNA): TGTGCCAGCAGCCCTGGGCGGGGCAGGGAGTATTTT. It is translated as CASSPGRGREYF.

This clonotype was observed a handful of times. The chain uses TRBV6-5 and TRBJ2-7, with a tentative D call TRBD1 (5 bases). Germline assignment: CDR1 MNHEY and CDR2 SVGAGI. V was trimmed by 1 base and J by 3 bases, leaving 7 bases between them. The CDR3 is made up of 13 amino acids. CDR3 nucleotides: TGTGCCAGCAGTTACTATACAGGCTACGAGCAGTACTTC. Its protein product is CASSYYTGYEQYF.

The rearrangement uses TRBV6-2 or TRBV6-3 and TRBJ2-7, with TRBD2 matching 7 bases. Germline V lookup: CDR1 MNHEY, CDR2 SVGEGT. V shed 2 bases and J 0 bases; nucleotides not matched to a gene: 13. This CDR3 is 18 amino acids long. The CDR3 is CASSYELLRGEISYEQYF. CDR3 nucleotides: TGTGCCAGCAGTTACGAACTCCTACGGGGGGAGATCTCCTACGAGCAGTACTTC.

The gene calls are TRBV20-1 and TRBJ2-1, with D unclear. The CDR3 covers 13 residues. Between the trimmed V and J ends, which lost 1 base and 6 bases, there was a span of 10 bases. CDR1 is DFQATT and CDR2 is SNEGSKA in the germline V gene (reference sequence). CDR3: CSARVRPPNEQFF. The CDR3 DNA sequence: TGCAGTGCTAGAGTGCGGCCCCCCAATGAGCAGTTCTTC.

This clonotype was seen a few times. The rearrangement links TRBV25-1 to TRBJ2-5, with TRBD2 identical over 9 bases. The length of the CDR3 is 14 residues. J gave up 5 bases and V 3 bases, and 4 bases lay outside the gene matches. Germline V CDR1 and CDR2: MGHDK, SYGVNS. The CDR3 sequence is CASSDASGVETQYF. In nucleotides, the CDR3 is TGTGCCAGCAGTGATGCTAGCGGGGTGGAGACCCAGTACTTC.

The chain employs TRBV30 and TRBJ2-6, with D unclear. CDR1 is GTSNPN, CDR2 SVGIG, per germline (reference sequence). The V and J ends lost 5 bases and 0 bases respectively, with 11 bases between them. This CDR3 is built from 15 residues. In DNA, the CDR3 is TGTGCCTGGGGAATGAAACACTCTGGGGCCAACGTCCTGACTTTC. This gives the protein CAWGMKHSGANVLTF.

This clonotype has only a few counts. The gene calls are TRBV12-3 or TRBV12-4 and TRBJ2-5, with a possible D match to TRBD2 (6 bases). This CDR3 has 12 residues. Between the trimmed V and J ends, which lost 7 bases and 4 bases, there was a span of 10 bases. The CDR3 reads CASTVGGETQYF. The DNA of the CDR3 is TGTGCCAGCACCGTCGGGGGAGAGACCCAGTACTTC.

This clonotype was detected ten times or more. V and J are TRBV9 and TRBJ1-1, with 9 bases aligning to TRBD1. The CDR3 runs 15 residues. CDR1 is SGDLS, CDR2 YYNGEE, per germline. Trimming cost V 3 bases and J 8 bases; bases outside gene matches: 11. CDR3 DNA: TGTGCCAGCAGCGAACCCCCCGGGACAGGGTCGGAAGCTTTCTTT. Its translation: CASSEPPGTGSEAFF.

This chain links TRBV7-2 with TRBJ1-1, with D uncertain. The CDR3 is 12 residues long. Germline CDR1 reads SGHTA; CDR2 reads FQGNSA. Trimming stripped 1 base from V and 11 bases from J, with 11 bases between. CDR3 sequence reads: CASSLDRVGAFF. The CDR3 nucleotides are TGTGCCAGCAGCTTAGATCGGGTAGGGGCTTTCTTT. The whole variable domain, remainder taken from reference TRBV7-2 and TRBJ1-1, is GAGVSQSPSNKVTEKGKDVELRCDPISGHTALYWYRQSLGQGLEFLIYFQGNSAPDKSGLPSDRFSAERTGGSVSTLTIQRTQQEDSAVYLCASSLDRVGAFFGQGTRLTVV.

The V gene is TRBV7-9, the J gene TRBJ2-7; the match to TRBD2 covers 7 bases. CDR1 is SEHNR, CDR2 FQNEAQ, per germline (reference sequence). This CDR3 comprises 15 residues. Unmatched junction bases numbered 9, after V lost 4 bases and J lost 3 bases. This CDR3 reads CASSSGTKSHYEQYV. CDR3 in DNA: TGTGCCAGCAGCTCTGGGACTAAGTCTCACTACGAGCAGTACGTC.

This clonotype appeared a few times. The gene calls are TRBV5-1 and TRBJ2-5, with D perhaps TRBD1 or TRBD2 (5 bases each). Germline V CDR1 and CDR2: SGHRS, YFSETQ. V gave up 3 bases and J gave up 5 bases, with 20 bases separating them. The CDR3 runs to 16 residues. CDR3 loop: CASSSHSGTGPETQYF. The CDR3, as DNA: TGCGCCAGCAGCTCTCATTCGGGGACCGGACCGGAGACCCAGTACTTC.

This clonotype has more than one count but fewer than ten. The rearrangement joins TRBV7-3 to TRBJ2-3, with D uncertain. Trimming left V 5 bases short and J 2 bases short, with 8 bases between. Germline-derived CDR1 and CDR2 are SGHTA and FQGTGA. The CDR3 is 13 amino acids. In DNA form, the CDR3 reads TGTGCCAGCAGCGACCGTAACACAGATACGCAGTATTTT. The encoded protein is CASSDRNTDTQYF.

V and J are TRBV7-9 and TRBJ1-1, with D possibly being TRBD1 (5 bases). Trimming stripped 3 bases from V and 1 base from J, with 9 bases between. This CDR3 contains 14 residues. The germline V gene has CDR1 SEHNR and CDR2 FQNEAQ (reference sequence). CDR3: CASSFGGGNTEAFF. The DNA of the CDR3 is TGTGCCAGCAGCTTTGGCGGGGGGAACACTGAAGCTTTCTTT.

This clonotype was seen ten or more times. The V call is TRBV5-1, the J call TRBJ1-2; D might be TRBD1 (5 bases). Germline values: CDR1 SGHRS, CDR2 YFSETQ. This CDR3 has 14 residues. V gave up 0 bases and J gave up 6 bases, with 12 bases separating them. Written as DNA, the CDR3 is TGCGCCAGCAGCTTGGGGGGGGAGGGCCATGGCTACACCTTC. It encodes CASSLGGEGHGYTF.

The J gene is TRBJ1-1, the V gene TRBV5-6; weak D call: TRBD1 (6 bases). Trimming left V 2 bases short and J 4 bases short, with 9 bases between. From germline, CDR1 is SGHDT and CDR2 YYEEEE. This CDR3 region has 13 residues. The chain's CDR3 is CASSFGGLTEAFF. As DNA, the CDR3 is TGTGCCAGCAGCTTCGGGGGGCTCACTGAAGCTTTCTTT.

This clonotype was picked up a small number of times. The rearrangement uses TRBV5-1 and TRBJ2-7; D might be TRBD1 or TRBD2, each matching 5 bases. V was pared by 0 bases and J by 0 bases, with 7 bases between. CDR3 length equals 14 residues. Germline CDR1 is SGHRS and CDR2 is YFSETQ. This CDR3 reads CASSLEGSSYEQYV. For the CDR3, the DNA is TGCGCCAGCAGCTTGGAGGGGAGCTCCTACGAGCAGTACGTC.

There are a few counts of this clonotype. The chain employs TRBV3-2 and TRBJ2-7; the table's D call of TRBD1 was not tested on the DNA. TRBV3-2 is flagged as a pseudogene. This CDR3 contains 14 residues. The CDR3 reads CASSQDRTGTEQYV. The CDR3, as DNA: TGTGCCAGCAGCCAAGATCGTACAGGGACCGAGCAGTACGTC.

The V and J genes are TRBV7-2 and TRBJ2-2, with 8 bases identical to TRBD2. Germline trimming cut 1 base from V and 6 bases from J; bases unmatched to any gene: 7. There are 16 residues in the CDR3. Germline loops: CDR1 SGHTA, CDR2 FQGNSA. As DNA, the CDR3 is TGTGCCAGCAGCTTAGTATCCAGCGGGGGAGCCGGGGAGCTGTTTTTT. Translation gives CASSLVSSGGAGELFF.

The chain has TRBV6-1 and TRBJ1-5; D unresolved. CDR3 length equals 11 residues. With 5 bases removed from V and 8 bases from J, the gap between germline ends came to 7 bases. Germline lookup yields CDR1 MNHNS and CDR2 SASEGT. In DNA, the CDR3 is TGTGCCAGCAGTAGTTGGGAGCCCCAGCATTTT. Translated: CASSSWEPQHF.

In its sample, this clonotype was seen many times. The chain is built from TRBV6-2 or TRBV6-3 and TRBJ2-1; possible D gene TRBD1, 6 bases. V was pared by 4 bases and J by 7 bases, with 20 bases between. Per the germline V gene, CDR1 is MNHEY and CDR2 is SVGEGT. The CDR3 sequence is 16 residues long. The CDR3 spells CASSSPFGGSGNEQFF. CDR3 bases: TGTGCCAGCAGTTCCCCATTTGGGGGCTCGGGAAATGAGCAGTTCTTC.